The clone carrying this TCR beta chain showed up just a few times. What it binds is unknown. This CDR3 comprises 14 residues. Per germline, CDR1 SEHNR and CDR2 FQNEAQ (reference sequence). V was pared by 6 bases and J by 3 bases, with 8 bases of the junction left unmatched. Every isolated RNA sample was fully reverse transcribed, so sequencing captured expressed TCRB transcripts. Using immunoSEQ multiplex PCR, the repertoire was profiled, and TCRdb retains in-frame clones only, with some absent. The profile covers about 53,000 clones, with 55% to 70% appearing a single time and under 0.3% taken by the ten largest. This specimen belongs to a study of beta chain features in type 1 diabetes. Overall study findings and caveats: In every one of the four CD4+ subsets, TCRB CDR3s were moderately but significantly shorter in Type 1 diabetes patients.

The source is a woman aged 25 to 45 with type 1 diabetes. The sequenced sample was stem cell memory CD4+ T cells from blood. The rearrangement uses TRBV7-9 and TRBJ2-7; TRBD1 aligns across 7 bases. The CDR3 spells CASSQGYRGYEQYF. For the CDR3, the DNA is TGTGCCAGCAGTCAGGGTTACAGGGGCTACGAGCAGTACTTC.